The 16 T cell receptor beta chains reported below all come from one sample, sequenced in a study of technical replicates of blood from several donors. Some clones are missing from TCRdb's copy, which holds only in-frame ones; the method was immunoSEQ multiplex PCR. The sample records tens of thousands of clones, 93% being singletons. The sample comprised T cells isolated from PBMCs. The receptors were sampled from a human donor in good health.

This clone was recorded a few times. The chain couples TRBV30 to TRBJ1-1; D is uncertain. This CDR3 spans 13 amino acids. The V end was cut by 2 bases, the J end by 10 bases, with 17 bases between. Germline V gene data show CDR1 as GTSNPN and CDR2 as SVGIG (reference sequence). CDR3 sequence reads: CAWSNVREVGAFF. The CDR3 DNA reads TGTGCCTGGAGTAATGTAAGGGAGGTGGGAGCTTTCTTT.

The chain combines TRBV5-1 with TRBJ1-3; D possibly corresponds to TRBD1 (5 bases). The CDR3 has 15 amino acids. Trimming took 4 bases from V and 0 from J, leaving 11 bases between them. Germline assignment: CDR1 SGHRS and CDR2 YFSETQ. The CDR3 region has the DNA TGCGCCAGCAGCCCGGGGGGGGGCTCTGGAAACACCATATATTTT. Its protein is CASSPGGGSGNTIYF.

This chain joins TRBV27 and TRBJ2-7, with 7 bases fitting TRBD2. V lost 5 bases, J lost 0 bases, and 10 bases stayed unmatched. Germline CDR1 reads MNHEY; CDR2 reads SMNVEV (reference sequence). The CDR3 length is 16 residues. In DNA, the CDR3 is TGTGCCAGCAGTCCGTCACCGGGGGGAAACTCCTACGAGCAGTACTTC. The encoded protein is CASSPSPGGNSYEQYF.

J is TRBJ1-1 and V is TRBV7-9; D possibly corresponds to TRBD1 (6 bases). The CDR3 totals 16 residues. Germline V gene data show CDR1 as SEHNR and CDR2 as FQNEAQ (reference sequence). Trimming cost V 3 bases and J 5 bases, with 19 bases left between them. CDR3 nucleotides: TGTGCCAGCAGCTTTCCCGCGGGGGGCCGGGGAACTGAAGCTTTCTTT. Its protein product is CASSFPAGGRGTEAFF.

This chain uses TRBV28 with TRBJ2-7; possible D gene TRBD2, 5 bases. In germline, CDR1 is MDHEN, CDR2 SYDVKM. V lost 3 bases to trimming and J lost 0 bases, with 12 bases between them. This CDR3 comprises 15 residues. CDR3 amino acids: CASSLYTGSSYEQYF. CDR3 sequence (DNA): TGTGCCAGCAGTTTGTATACGGGGAGCTCCTACGAGCAGTACTTC. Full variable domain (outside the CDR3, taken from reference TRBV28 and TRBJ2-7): DVKVTQSSRYLVKRTGEKVFLECVQDMDHENMFWYRQDPGLGLRLIYFSYDVKMKEKGDIPEGYSVSREKKERFSLILESASTNQTSMYLCASSLYTGSSYEQYFGPGTRLTVT.

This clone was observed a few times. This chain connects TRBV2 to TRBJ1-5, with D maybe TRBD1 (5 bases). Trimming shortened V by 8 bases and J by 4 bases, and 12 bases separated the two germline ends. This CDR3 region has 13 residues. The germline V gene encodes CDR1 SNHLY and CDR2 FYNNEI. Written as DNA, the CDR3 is TGTGCCAGCGTAAGTAACAGGAATCAGCCCCAGCATTTT. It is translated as CASVSNRNQPQHF.

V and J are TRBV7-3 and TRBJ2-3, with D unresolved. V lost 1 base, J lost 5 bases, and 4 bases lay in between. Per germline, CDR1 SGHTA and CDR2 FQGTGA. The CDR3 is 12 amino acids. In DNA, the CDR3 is TGTGCCAGCAGCTTAATTCAAGATACGCAGTATTTT. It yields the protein CASSLIQDTQYF.

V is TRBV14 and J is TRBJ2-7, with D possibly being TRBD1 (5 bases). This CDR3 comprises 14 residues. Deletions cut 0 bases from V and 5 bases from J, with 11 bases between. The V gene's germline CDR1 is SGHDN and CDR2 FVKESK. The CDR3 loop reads CASSQDRRAHEQYF. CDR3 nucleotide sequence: TGTGCCAGCAGCCAAGACCGCAGGGCCCACGAGCAGTACTTC.

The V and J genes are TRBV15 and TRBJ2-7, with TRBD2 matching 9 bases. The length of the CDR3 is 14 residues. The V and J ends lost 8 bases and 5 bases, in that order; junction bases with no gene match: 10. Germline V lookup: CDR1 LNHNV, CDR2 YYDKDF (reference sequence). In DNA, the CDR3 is TGTGCCACCGCTAGCGGGAATGCTGACAACGAGCAGTACTTC. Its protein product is CATASGNADNEQYF.

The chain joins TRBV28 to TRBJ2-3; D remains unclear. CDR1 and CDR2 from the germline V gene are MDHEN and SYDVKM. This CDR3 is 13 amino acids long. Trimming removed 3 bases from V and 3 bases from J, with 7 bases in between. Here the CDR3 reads CASSFGITDTQYF. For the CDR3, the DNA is TGTGCCAGCAGTTTTGGCATTACAGATACGCAGTATTTT. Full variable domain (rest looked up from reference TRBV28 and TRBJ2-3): DVKVTQSSRYLVKRTGEKVFLECVQDMDHENMFWYRQDPGLGLRLIYFSYDVKMKEKGDIPEGYSVSREKKERFSLILESASTNQTSMYLCASSFGITDTQYFGPGTRLTVL.

The CDR3 sequence is CASSDQGGGSPLHF. The DNA for the CDR3 is TGTGCCAGCAGCGATCAGGGGGGTGGTTCACCCCTCCACTTT. The chain joins TRBV7-9 to TRBJ1-6, with 7 bases matching TRBD1. V lost 5 bases, J lost 9 bases, and 7 bases stayed unmatched. The CDR3 length is 14 residues. Germline V gene sequence: CDR1 SEHNR, CDR2 FQNEAQ (reference sequence).

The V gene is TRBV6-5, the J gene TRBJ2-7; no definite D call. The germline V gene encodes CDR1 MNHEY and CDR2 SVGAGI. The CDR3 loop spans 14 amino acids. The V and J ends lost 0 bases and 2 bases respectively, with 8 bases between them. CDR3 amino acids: CASSYSTGPYEQYF. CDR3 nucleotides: TGTGCCAGCAGTTACTCTACTGGGCCCTACGAGCAGTACTTC.

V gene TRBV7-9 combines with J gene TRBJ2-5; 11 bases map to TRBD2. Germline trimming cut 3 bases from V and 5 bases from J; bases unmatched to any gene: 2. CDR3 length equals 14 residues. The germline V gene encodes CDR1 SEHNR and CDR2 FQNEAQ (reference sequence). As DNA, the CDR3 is TGTGCCAGCAGCTTTCTAGCGGGGGGTGAGACCCAGTACTTC. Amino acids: CASSFLAGGETQYF. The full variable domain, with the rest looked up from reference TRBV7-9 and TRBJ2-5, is DTGVSQNPRHKITKRGQNVTFRCDPISEHNRLYWYRQTLGQGPEFLTYFQNEAQLEKSRLLSDRFSAERPKGSFSTLEIQRTEQGDSAMYLCASSFLAGGETQYFGPGTRLLVL.

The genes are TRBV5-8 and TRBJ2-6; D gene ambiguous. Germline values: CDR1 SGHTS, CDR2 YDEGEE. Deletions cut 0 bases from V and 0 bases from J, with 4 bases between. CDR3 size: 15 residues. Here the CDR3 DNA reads TGTGCCAGCAGCTTGGGTCGCTCTGGGGCCAACGTCCTGACTTTC. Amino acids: CASSLGRSGANVLTF.

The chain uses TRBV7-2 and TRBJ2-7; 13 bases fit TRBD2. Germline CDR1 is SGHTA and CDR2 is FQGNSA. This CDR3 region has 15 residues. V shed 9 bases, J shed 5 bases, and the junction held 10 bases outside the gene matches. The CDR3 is CARGLAGDSVHEQYF. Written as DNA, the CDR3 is TGTGCCAGAGGACTAGCGGGAGATAGCGTCCACGAGCAGTACTTC.

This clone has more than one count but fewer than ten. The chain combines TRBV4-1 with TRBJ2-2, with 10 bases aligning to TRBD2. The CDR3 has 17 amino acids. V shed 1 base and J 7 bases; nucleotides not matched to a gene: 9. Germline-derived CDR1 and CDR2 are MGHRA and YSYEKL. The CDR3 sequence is CASSQVPSGRRSGELFF. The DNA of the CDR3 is TGCGCCAGCAGCCAAGTCCCTAGCGGGAGAAGGAGCGGGGAGCTGTTTTTT.